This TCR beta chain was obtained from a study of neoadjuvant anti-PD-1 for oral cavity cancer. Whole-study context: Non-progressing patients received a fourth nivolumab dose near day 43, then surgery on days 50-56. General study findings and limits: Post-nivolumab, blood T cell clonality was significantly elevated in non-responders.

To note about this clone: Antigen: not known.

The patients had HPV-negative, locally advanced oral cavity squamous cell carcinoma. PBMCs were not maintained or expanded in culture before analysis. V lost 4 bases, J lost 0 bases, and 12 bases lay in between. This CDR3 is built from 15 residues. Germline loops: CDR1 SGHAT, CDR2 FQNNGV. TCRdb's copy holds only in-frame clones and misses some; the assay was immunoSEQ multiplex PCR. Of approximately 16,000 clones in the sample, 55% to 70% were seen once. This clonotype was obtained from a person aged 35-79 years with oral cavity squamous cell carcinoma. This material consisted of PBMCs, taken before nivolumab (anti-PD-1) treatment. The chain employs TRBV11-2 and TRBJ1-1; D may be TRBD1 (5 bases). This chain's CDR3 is CASSSTTAMNTEAFF. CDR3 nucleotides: TGTGCCAGCAGCTCCACGACAGCAATGAACACTGAAGCTTTCTTT.